Listed below are T cell receptor beta chains from one sample, sequenced in a study of molecular identifiers for immune sequencing clone quantification. TCRdb re-called the PCR reads through MiXCR, storing one row per CDR3 protein. The sample consists of 70,000 to 95,000 distinct CDR3 sequences, around 17% of them appearing once. The specimen was naive CD8+ T cells from blood, with Jurkat cell RNA spiked in. The receptors stem from a human donor in good health. Some libraries in this study had Jurkat cell RNA spiked in. Both conserved end residues are part of each CDR3. The D gene is left open where the match is weak.

TRBJ2-7 TRBV27 13 . CASSPNPSYEQYF
TRBJ2-3 TRBV9 15 TRBD1 CASSEGTGGTDTQYF
TRBJ2-1 TRBV30 15 . CAWEPYRPGYNEQFF
TRBJ1-4 TRBV6-9 14 . CASTIRVWDEKLFF
TRBJ1-1 TRBV2 16 . CASITYLNTPNTEAFF
TRBJ2-2 TRBV11-2 17 TRBD1 CASSDSRDRGFTGELFF
TRBJ2-7 TRBV20-1 13 . CSARWDLNYEQYF
TRBJ2-7 TRBV7-2 14 . CASSLAQGVNEQYF
TRBJ2-2 TRBV20-1 16 TRBD2 CSARETSGGAYGELFF
TRBJ2-3 TRBV12-3/TRBV12-4 17 . CTSSSPIDGTSTDTQYF
TRBJ2-7 TRBV4-2 13 . CASSQDGSYEQYF
TRBJ2-3 TRBV15 15 TRBD2 CATSRTLADTDTQYF
TRBJ2-7 TRBV5-4 11 . CASSLGHEQYF
TRBJ2-2 TRBV28 15 . CASSSRSLYTGELFF
TRBJ2-3 TRBV5-1 15 . CASSLDSGSTDTQYF
TRBJ1-5 TRBV6-1 15 . CASSESRFSNQPQHF
TRBJ1-1 TRBV30 12 . CAWSVLGYEAFF
TRBJ2-7 TRBV6-5 14 TRBD1 CASSQSGTAYEQYF
TRBJ2-2 TRBV7-9 13 . CASSGLFGGELFF
TRBJ2-7 TRBV7-9 18 TRBD1 CASSLPSYGGTGGYEQYF
TRBJ2-3 TRBV27 16 TRBD1 CASSLPPGQGSDTQYF
TRBJ2-7 TRBV30 11 . CARSVVYEQYF
TRBJ2-7 TRBV25-1 15 . CASRPRTGSSYEQYF
TRBJ2-5 TRBV7-9 15 TRBD2 CASSLLAGAVETQYF
TRBJ2-6 TRBV28 20 TRBD1 CASSSRTGLVPSPGANVLTF
TRBJ1-1 TRBV29-1 10 . CSVEGGTAFF
TRBJ1-4 TRBV20-1 18 . CSARGGGQTHPTNEKLFF
TRBJ1-4 TRBV13 16 . CASSTRYRALQEKLFF
TRBJ1-1 TRBV19 15 . CASNIQAPMNTEAFF
TRBJ2-6 TRBV5-1 17 TRBD1 CASSPDRGPAGANVLTF
TRBJ2-1 TRBV11-2 15 TRBD1 CASSPTGGFYNEQFF
TRBJ2-7 TRBV4-3 15 . CASSQVTGGNYEQYF
TRBJ2-1 TRBV4-3 17 TRBD2 CASSSLEGGSRDNEQFF
TRBJ1-5 TRBV7-9 14 . CVSSLAQGNQPQHF
TRBJ2-5 TRBV6-2/TRBV6-3 17 TRBD2 CASSRGLAGGPQETQYF
TRBJ1-5 TRBV30 13 . CAWSVLPHQPQHF
TRBJ2-1 TRBV5-6 13 . CASSLAAFGEQFF
TRBJ2-5 TRBV28 11 . CASSAQETQYF
TRBJ1-5 TRBV19 13 . CASTQDGNQPQHF